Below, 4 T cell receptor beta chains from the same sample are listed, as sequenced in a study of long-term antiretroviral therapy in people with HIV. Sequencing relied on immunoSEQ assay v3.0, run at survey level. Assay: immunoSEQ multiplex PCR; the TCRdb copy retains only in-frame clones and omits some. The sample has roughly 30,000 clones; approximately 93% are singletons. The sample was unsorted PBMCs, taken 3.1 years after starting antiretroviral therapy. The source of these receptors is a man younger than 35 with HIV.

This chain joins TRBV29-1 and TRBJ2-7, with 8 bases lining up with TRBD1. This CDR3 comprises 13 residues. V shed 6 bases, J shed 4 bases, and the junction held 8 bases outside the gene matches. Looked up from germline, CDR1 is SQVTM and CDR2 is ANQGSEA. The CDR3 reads CSVQTGVSYEQYF. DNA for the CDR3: TGCAGCGTCCAGACAGGGGTTTCATACGAGCAGTACTTC.

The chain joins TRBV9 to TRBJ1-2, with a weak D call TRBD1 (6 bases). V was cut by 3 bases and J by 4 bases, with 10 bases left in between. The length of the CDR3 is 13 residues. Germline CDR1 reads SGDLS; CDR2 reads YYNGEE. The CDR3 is CASSEGGGYGYTF. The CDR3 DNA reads TGTGCCAGCAGCGAGGGGGGAGGCTATGGCTACACCTTC.

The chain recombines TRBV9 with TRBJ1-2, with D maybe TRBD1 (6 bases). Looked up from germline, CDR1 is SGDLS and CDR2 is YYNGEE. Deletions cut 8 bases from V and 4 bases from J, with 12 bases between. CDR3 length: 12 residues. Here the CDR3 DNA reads TGTGCCAGTGATGGGGGGCTCTATGGCTACACCTTC. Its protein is CASDGGLYGYTF.

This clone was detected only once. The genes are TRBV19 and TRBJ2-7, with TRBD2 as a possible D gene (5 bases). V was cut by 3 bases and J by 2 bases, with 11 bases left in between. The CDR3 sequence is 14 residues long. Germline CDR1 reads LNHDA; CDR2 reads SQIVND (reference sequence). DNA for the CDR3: TGTGCCAGTAGTATGGTCGGGAATACCTACGAGCAGTACTTC. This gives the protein CASSMVGNTYEQYF.